This T cell receptor (beta chain) was identified in a study of neoadjuvant anti-PD-1 for oral cavity cancer. Study information: Around day 43, patients without progression received a fourth nivolumab dose before surgery. Study findings and constraints: PBMC Gini-index clonality exceeded responders' in non-responders post-nivolumab.

The repertoire was sequenced with immunoSEQ multiplex PCR; TCRdb's copy has only in-frame clones and lacks some. The data contain 55,000 to 75,000 clones, under 85% of them singletons. With respect to this clone: Its antigen remains unknown.

CDR1 is SEHNR and CDR2 is FQNEAQ in the germline V gene (reference sequence). The CDR3 is 17 amino acids. V was clipped by 2 bases and J by 5 bases, with 22 bases between them. The material was PBMCs, obtained before nivolumab (anti-PD-1) treatment. The receptor comes from a person aged 35-79 years with oral cavity squamous cell carcinoma. J is TRBJ2-7 and V is TRBV7-9; D not resolved. The DNA of the CDR3 is TGTGCCAGCAGCTTAAAACTTGGAAGCGCACCTTGGGACGAGCAGTACTTC. Translation: CASSLKLGSAPWDEQYF.